These 21 T cell receptor beta chains came from one sample sequenced in a study of T cell changes during pregnancy in multiple sclerosis (dated by TCRdb to 2018 to 2020). Libraries were built with the immunoSEQ multiplex PCR assay. Drawn from immuneACCESS, this table holds only the in-frame rearrangements with V and J called that TCRdb kept. Clones are partly lost; checked studies trace under half to an unresolved V gene and leave the rest unexplained. The table for this sample lists about 31,000 clones; about 91% of them were counted only once. The ten largest clones add up to about 0.7% of the sample. Material: CD4+ T cells from peripheral blood mononuclear cells, obtained in the first trimester of pregnancy. All receptors come from a female donor in good health, enrolled as a control in a pregnancy study.

This rearrangement joins TRBV9 to TRBJ1-4; D not resolved. CDR1 and CDR2 (germline): SGDLS, YYNGEE. The length of the CDR3 is 14 residues. V lost 0 bases to trimming and J lost 7 bases, with 10 bases between them. CDR3 loop: CASSVAGEGEKLFF. As DNA, the CDR3 is TGTGCCAGCAGCGTAGCTGGGGAGGGTGAAAAACTGTTTTTT.

The chain has TRBV4-2 and TRBJ2-1, with D perhaps matching TRBD2 (5 bases). With 0 bases removed from V and 7 bases from J, the gap between germline ends came to 7 bases. Germline V gene data show CDR1 as LGHNA and CDR2 as YNFKEQ. This CDR3 contains 13 residues. The CDR3 loop reads CASSQERRNEQFF. The DNA for the CDR3 is TGTGCCAGCAGCCAAGAGCGGAGGAATGAGCAGTTCTTC.

V gene TRBV7-6 combines with J gene TRBJ1-6, with D unclear. Between the trimmed V and J ends, which lost 0 bases and 5 bases, there was a span of 14 bases. Germline CDR1 is SGHVS and CDR2 is FNYEAQ. This CDR3 contains 17 residues. CDR3 DNA: TGTGCCAGCAGCTTAGCGGTAACGGGAAACCATAATTCACCCCTCCACTTT. Its protein product is CASSLAVTGNHNSPLHF.

In this sample, this clone turned up once. V gene TRBV11-3 combines with J gene TRBJ2-7; 7 bases map to TRBD1. The CDR3 runs to 14 residues. The V gene's germline CDR1 is SGHNT and CDR2 YENEEA. With V trimmed by 8 bases and J by 0 bases, 7 bases remained unmatched. CDR3 residues: CASRIRDSSYEQYF. CDR3 coding DNA: TGTGCCAGCCGCATAAGGGACAGCTCCTACGAGCAGTACTTC.

The chain couples TRBV6-4 to TRBJ2-1; 8 nucleotides align to TRBD2. The germline V gene has CDR1 MRHNA and CDR2 SNTAGT. This CDR3 comprises 15 residues. After removal of 4 bases from V and 3 bases from J, the junction contained 5 bases not matched to a gene. CDR3 loop: CASSGSSGGYNEQFF. The CDR3 DNA sequence: TGTGCCAGCAGTGGGTCCAGCGGGGGCTACAATGAGCAGTTCTTC.

This chain uses TRBV10-3 with TRBJ1-2; 7 nucleotides line up with TRBD1. The CDR3 spans 14 residues. Trimming at V came to 7 bases and at J to 11 bases, leaving 16 bases not matched to a gene. Germline CDR1 ENHRY, CDR2 SYGVKD. In DNA form, the CDR3 reads TGTGCCATCACCCCCGACAGGGTTTTTGGACTGTACACCTTC. Encoded protein: CAITPDRVFGLYTF.

The chain has TRBV6-1 and TRBJ2-7; D call uncertain. Germline CDR1 and CDR2: MNHNS and SASEGT. V was shortened by 8 bases and J by 0 bases, with 11 bases between the two germline ends. The CDR3 extends over 13 amino acids. The CDR3 sequence: CASLSLSSYEQYF. CDR3 DNA: TGTGCCAGCCTGTCGCTATCCTCCTACGAGCAGTACTTC.

The sample holds one count of this clone. This chain uses TRBV19 with TRBJ2-7, with 9 nucleotides matching TRBD1. The CDR3 spans 13 residues. Germline V gene data show CDR1 as LNHDA and CDR2 as SQIVND (reference sequence). V shed 5 bases and J 5 bases; nucleotides not matched to a gene: 4. The CDR3 is CASSPGTGNEQYF. The CDR3 coding sequence is TGTGCCAGTAGTCCCGGGACAGGGAACGAGCAGTACTTC.

In nucleotides, the CDR3 is TGTGCCAGTAGTATGGGACAGGGGGCGCCGGGCGGCTACACCTTC. It codes for CASSMGQGAPGGYTF. The V and J genes are TRBV19 and TRBJ1-2; 12 bases fit TRBD1. V trimming: 3 bases; J trimming: 8 bases; junction bases outside the gene matches: 7. Germline CDR1 LNHDA, CDR2 SQIVND (reference sequence). The CDR3 totals 15 residues.

The chain couples TRBV9 to TRBJ2-6; perhaps TRBD1 as D (6 bases). The germline CDR1 and CDR2 sequences are SGDLS and YYNGEE. The CDR3 spans 16 residues. Trimming took off 7 bases at V and 0 bases at J, with 14 bases between the two ends. CDR3 loop: CASAKGVGSGANVLTF. Written as DNA, the CDR3 is TGTGCCAGCGCGAAGGGGGTGGGCTCTGGGGCCAACGTCCTGACTTTC.

The chain uses TRBV15 and TRBJ1-3; D is ambiguous. Germline V CDR1 and CDR2: LNHNV, YYDKDF (reference sequence). V gave up 0 bases and J gave up 0 bases, with 9 bases separating them. This CDR3 has 16 residues. DNA of the CDR3: TGTGCCACCAGCAGAGATAGAGGCTACTCTGGAAACACCATATATTTT. As protein: CATSRDRGYSGNTIYF.

This sequence joins TRBV4-3 and TRBJ2-3; possibly TRBD2 for D (6 bases). Germline V CDR1 and CDR2: LGHNA, YSLEER. This CDR3 region has 17 residues. V lost 5 bases and J lost 3, with 21 bases in between. CDR3 region: CASSAGSRGAPTDTQYF. CDR3 coding DNA: TGCGCCAGCAGCGCGGGGAGTAGGGGAGCCCCAACAGATACGCAGTATTTT.

The chain combines TRBV29-1 with TRBJ2-1, with D perhaps TRBD1 (6 bases). CDR1 SQVTM and CDR2 ANQGSEA come from the germline V gene. V dropped 6 bases and J dropped 5 bases, with 14 bases sitting between them. The CDR3 runs 13 residues. The CDR3 loop is CSVRGVEDNEQFF. CDR3 bases: TGCAGCGTCAGGGGAGTCGAGGACAATGAGCAGTTCTTC.

This clone was seen only a few times. The V and J genes are TRBV19 and TRBJ1-2; TRBD1 might be the D (5 bases). The V end lost 7 bases, the J end lost 2 bases, and 11 bases lay between the germline ends. The CDR3 spans 13 residues. Per the germline V gene, CDR1 is LNHDA and CDR2 is SQIVND (reference sequence). Written as DNA, the CDR3 is TGTGCCAGTACGGGACTGCTGAACTATGGCTACACCTTC. Translation: CASTGLLNYGYTF. Together with reference TRBV19 and TRBJ1-2, the CDR3 gives the full variable domain: DGGITQSPKYLFRKEGQNVTLSCEQNLNHDAMYWYRQDPGQGLRLIYYSQIVNDFQKGDIAEGYSVSREKKESFPLTVTSAQKNPTAFYLCASTGLLNYGYTFGSGTRLTVV.

The rearrangement joins TRBV18 to TRBJ2-5; tentatively, D is TRBD1 (5 bases). V lost 0 bases and J 2 bases, leaving 7 bases between the germline ends. This CDR3 contains 14 residues. Germline values: CDR1 KGHSH, CDR2 LQKENI. The CDR3 nucleotides read TGTGCCAGCTCACCACCGACAGCTCAAGAGACCCAGTACTTC. Translated: CASSPPTAQETQYF. Using reference TRBV18 and TRBJ2-5 for the parts outside the CDR3, the full variable domain is NAGVMQNPRHLVRRRGQEARLRCSPMKGHSHVYWYRQLPEEGLKFMVYLQKENIIDESGMPKERFSAEFPKEGPSILRIQQVVRGDSAAYFCASSPPTAQETQYFGPGTRLLVL.

The chain has TRBV7-3 and TRBJ1-1; D call uncertain. Trimming removed 2 bases from V and 0 bases from J, with 10 bases in between. The CDR3 runs to 15 residues. Germline-derived CDR1 and CDR2 are SGHTA and FQGTGA. The CDR3 DNA sequence: TGTGCCAGCAGCTTAGACTTCGGTCTGAACACTGAAGCTTTCTTT. The encoded protein is CASSLDFGLNTEAFF.

The chain combines TRBV19 with TRBJ1-2, with 8 bases aligning to TRBD1. V trimming: 5 bases; J trimming: 8 bases; junction bases outside the gene matches: 13. CDR1 and CDR2 from the germline V gene are LNHDA and SQIVND (reference sequence). The CDR3 is made up of 15 amino acids. CDR3 bases: TGTGCCAGTAGTTCTCAGCCGGGACAGGTCGGGGGCTACACCTTC. This translates into CASSSQPGQVGGYTF.

The rearrangement links TRBV18 to TRBJ2-5; 7 nucleotides match TRBD1. This CDR3 is built from 14 residues. Germline values: CDR1 KGHSH, CDR2 LQKENI. The ends lost 6 bases at V and 1 base at J; junction bases unmatched: 5. The CDR3 loop is CASSRDSPQETQYF. CDR3 sequence (DNA): TGTGCCAGCTCGAGGGACAGTCCCCAAGAGACCCAGTACTTC.

The sample holds one count of this clone. The DNA of the CDR3 is TGTGCCAGTAGTCTACAGGGGGCAGCTAATTCACCCCTCCACTTT. It codes for CASSLQGAANSPLHF. V gene TRBV19 combines with J gene TRBJ1-6, with TRBD1 matching 9 bases. Germline lookup yields CDR1 LNHDA and CDR2 SQIVND (reference sequence). This CDR3 has 15 amino acids. Losses at the gene ends were 5 bases for V and 6 bases for J; bases not matched to a gene: 5.

This clone was detected only a few times. This sequence joins TRBV4-2 and TRBJ1-6; D might be TRBD1 (6 bases). Trimming took off 0 bases at V and 3 bases at J, with 12 bases between the two ends. CDR1 and CDR2 (germline): LGHNA, YNFKEQ. The length of the CDR3 is 17 residues. In DNA, the CDR3 is TGTGCCAGCAGCCAAGAGGACAGATCTTTCTATAATTCACCCCTCCACTTT. Protein: CASSQEDRSFYNSPLHF.

This chain links TRBV27 with TRBJ2-7; tentatively, D is TRBD2 (6 bases). Trimming removed 7 bases at V and 1 base at J, with 17 bases between. Germline CDR1 is MNHEY and CDR2 is SMNVEV (reference sequence). The CDR3 runs to 15 residues. CDR3 protein: CASKEAGRPSYEQYF. The CDR3 nucleotides are TGTGCCAGCAAAGAAGCGGGTCGCCCATCCTACGAGCAGTACTTC.